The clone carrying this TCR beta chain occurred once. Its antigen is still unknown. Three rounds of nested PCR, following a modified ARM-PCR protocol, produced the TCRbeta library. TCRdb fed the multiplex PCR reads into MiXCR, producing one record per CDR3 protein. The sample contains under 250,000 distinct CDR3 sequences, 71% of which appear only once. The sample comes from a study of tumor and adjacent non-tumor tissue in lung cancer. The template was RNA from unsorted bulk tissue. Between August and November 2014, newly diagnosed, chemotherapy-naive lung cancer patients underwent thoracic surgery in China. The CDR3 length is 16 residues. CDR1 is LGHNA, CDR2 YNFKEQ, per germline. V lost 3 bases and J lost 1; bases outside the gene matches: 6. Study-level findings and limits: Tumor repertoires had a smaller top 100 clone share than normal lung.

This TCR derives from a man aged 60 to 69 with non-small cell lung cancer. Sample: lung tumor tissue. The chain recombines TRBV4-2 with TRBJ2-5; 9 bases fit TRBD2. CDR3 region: CASSHGLAGCQETQYF. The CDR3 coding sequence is TGTGCCAGCAGCCATGGCCTAGCGGGGTGCCAAGAGACCCAGTACTTC.